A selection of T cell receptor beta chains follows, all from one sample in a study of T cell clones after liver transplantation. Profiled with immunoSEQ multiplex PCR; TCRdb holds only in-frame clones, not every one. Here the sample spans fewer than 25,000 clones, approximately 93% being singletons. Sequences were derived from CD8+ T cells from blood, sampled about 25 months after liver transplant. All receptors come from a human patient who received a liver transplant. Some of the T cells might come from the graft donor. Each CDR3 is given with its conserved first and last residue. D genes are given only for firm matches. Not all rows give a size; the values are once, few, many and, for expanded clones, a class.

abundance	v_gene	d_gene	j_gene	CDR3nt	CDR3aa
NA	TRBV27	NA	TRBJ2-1	TGTGCCAGCAGTTTGGAACAGAGCTACAATGAGCAGTTCTTC	CASSLEQSYNEQFF
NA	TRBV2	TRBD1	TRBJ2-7	TGTGCCAGCACGGGACAGGGGATCCACGAGCAGTACTTC	CASTGQGIHEQYF
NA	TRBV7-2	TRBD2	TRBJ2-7	TGTGCCAGCAGCGAATCTAGCGGGGGGACCTACGAGCAGTACTTC	CASSESSGGTYEQYF
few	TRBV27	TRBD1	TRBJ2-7	TGTGCCAGCAGTCTCGACAGGGCCTACGAGCAGTACTTC	CASSLDRAYEQYF
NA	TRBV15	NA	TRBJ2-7	TGTGCCACCAGCAGAGAGATCGGAGACTACGAGCAGTACTTC	CATSREIGDYEQYF
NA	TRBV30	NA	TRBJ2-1	TGTGCCTGGGCTGGGCAGGGCGCTACCGAGCAGTTCTTC	CAWAGQGATEQFF
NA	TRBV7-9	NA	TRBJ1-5	TGTGCCAGCAGCTTGGGCAATCAGCCCCAGCATTTT	CASSLGNQPQHF
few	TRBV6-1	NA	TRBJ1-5	TGTGCCAGCAGGGACAATCAGCCCCAGCATTTT	CASRDNQPQHF
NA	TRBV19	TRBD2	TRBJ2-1	TGTGCCAGTAGTGAACCTACGGGACTAGCGGACCGTGGCTATGAGCAGTTCTTC	CASSEPTGLADRGYEQFF
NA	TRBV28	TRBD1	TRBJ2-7	TGTGCCAGCAGTTTATGGGGACAGGGGACCACCTACGAGCAGTACTTC	CASSLWGQGTTYEQYF